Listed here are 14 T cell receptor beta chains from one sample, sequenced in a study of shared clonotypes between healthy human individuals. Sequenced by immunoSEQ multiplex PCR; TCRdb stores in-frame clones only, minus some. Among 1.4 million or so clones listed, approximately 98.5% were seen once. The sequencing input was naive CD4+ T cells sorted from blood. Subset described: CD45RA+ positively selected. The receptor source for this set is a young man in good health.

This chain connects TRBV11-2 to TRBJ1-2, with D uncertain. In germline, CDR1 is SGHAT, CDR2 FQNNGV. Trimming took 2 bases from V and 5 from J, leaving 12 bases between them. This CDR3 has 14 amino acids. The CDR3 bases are TGTGCCAGCAGCTTACCCCGAATGGCTTATGGCTACACCTTC. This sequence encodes CASSLPRMAYGYTF.

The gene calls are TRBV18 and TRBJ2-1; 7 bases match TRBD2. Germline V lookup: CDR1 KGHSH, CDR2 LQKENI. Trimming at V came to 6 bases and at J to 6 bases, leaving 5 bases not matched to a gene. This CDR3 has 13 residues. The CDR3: CASSEREINEQFF. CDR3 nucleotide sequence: TGTGCCAGCTCCGAGCGGGAAATCAATGAGCAGTTCTTC.

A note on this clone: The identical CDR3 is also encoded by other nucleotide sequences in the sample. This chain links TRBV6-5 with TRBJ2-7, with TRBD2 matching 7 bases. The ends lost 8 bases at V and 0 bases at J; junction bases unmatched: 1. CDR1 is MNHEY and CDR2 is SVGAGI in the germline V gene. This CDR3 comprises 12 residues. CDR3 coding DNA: TGTGCCAGCGGGGGGGGCTCCTACGAGCAGTACTTC. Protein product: CASGGGSYEQYF.

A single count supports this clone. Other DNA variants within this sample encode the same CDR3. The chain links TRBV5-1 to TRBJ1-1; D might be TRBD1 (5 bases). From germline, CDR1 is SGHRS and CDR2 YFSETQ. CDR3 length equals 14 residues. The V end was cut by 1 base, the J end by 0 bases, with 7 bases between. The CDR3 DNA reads TGCGCCAGCAGCTTGCAGGGAATGAACACTGAAGCTTTCTTT. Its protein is CASSLQGMNTEAFF.

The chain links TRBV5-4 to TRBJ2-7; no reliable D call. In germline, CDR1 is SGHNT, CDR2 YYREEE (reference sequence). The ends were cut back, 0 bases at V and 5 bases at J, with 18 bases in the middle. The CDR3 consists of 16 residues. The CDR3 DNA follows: TGTGCCAGCAGCTTGGCCCAGTTTAGGAATAGAAACGAGCAGTACTTC. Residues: CASSLAQFRNRNEQYF.

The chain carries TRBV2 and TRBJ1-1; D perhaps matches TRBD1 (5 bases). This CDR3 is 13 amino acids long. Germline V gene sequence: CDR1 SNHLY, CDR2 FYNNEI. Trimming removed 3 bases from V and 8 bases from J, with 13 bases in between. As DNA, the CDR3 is TGTGCCAGCAGTGAGTTTTGGGGCCCAGAAGCTTTCTTT. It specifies CASSEFWGPEAFF.

CDR3 amino acids: CASSSAWGTREQYF. Here the CDR3 DNA reads TGTGCCAGCAGCTCAGCGTGGGGTACGAGGGAGCAGTACTTC. The gene calls are TRBV11-2 and TRBJ2-7; no clear D gene. CDR1 is SGHAT and CDR2 is FQNNGV in the germline V gene. V was shortened by 4 bases and J by 7 bases, with 17 bases between the two germline ends. The CDR3 is 14 residues long.

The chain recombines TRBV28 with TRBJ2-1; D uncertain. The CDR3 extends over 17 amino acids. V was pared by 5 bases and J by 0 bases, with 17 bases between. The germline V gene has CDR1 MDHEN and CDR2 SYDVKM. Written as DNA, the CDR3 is TGTGCCAGCAGTCGGTGGGCACTCTCGAGCTCCTACAATGAGCAGTTCTTC. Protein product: CASSRWALSSSYNEQFF.

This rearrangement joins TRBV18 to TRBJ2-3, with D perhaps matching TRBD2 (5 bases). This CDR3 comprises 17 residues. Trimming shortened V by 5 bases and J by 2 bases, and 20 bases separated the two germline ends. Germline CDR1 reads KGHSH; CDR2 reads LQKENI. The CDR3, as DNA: TGTGCCAGCTCATTGTGGACGGGGTCCACCTTCACAGATACGCAGTATTTT. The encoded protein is CASSLWTGSTFTDTQYF.

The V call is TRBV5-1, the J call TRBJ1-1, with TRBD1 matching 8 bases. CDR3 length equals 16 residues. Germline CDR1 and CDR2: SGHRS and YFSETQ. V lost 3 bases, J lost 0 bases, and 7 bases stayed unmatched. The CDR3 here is CASSSGQGHMNTEAFF. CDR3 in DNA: TGCGCCAGCAGCTCCGGACAGGGACACATGAACACTGAAGCTTTCTTT.

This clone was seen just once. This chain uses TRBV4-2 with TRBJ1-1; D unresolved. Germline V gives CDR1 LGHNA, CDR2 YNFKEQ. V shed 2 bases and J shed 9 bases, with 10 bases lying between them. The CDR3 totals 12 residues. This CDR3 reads CASSQSSTKAFF. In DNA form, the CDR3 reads TGTGCCAGCAGCCAATCATCTACGAAAGCTTTCTTT.

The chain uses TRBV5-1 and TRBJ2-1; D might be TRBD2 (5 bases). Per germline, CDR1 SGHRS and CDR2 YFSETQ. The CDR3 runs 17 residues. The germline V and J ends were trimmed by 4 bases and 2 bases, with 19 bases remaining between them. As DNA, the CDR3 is TGCGCCAGCAGCGTACTCCTGAGTAGCGTTCCCTACAATGAGCAGTTCTTC. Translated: CASSVLLSSVPYNEQFF.

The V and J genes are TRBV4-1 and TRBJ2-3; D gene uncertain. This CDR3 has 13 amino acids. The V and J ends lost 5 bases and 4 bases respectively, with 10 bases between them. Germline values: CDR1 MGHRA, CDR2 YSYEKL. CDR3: CASSAYRADTQYF. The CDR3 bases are TGCGCCAGCAGCGCCTATCGCGCAGATACGCAGTATTTT.

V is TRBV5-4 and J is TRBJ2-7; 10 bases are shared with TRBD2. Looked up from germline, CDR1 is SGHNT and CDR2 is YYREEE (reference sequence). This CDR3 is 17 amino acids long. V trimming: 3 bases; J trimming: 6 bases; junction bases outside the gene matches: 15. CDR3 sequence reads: CASSSGTSELPRSEQYF. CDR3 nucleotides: TGTGCCAGCAGCTCCGGGACTAGCGAACTTCCTCGGTCCGAGCAGTACTTC.